The rows below give T cell receptor beta chains drawn from one sample of a study of blood T cell repertoires in COVID-19. Some clones are missing from TCRdb's copy, which holds only in-frame ones; the method was immunoSEQ multiplex PCR. The sample has just under 150,000 clones, around 84% seen once; the top ten hold 2% to 3%. Specimen: peripheral blood. These receptors were taken from a human donor with acute or convalescent COVID-19. The donor label of this sample is uncertain. CDR3s include the opening cysteine and the closing phenylalanine or tryptophan. The D gene is left open where the match is weak. Clone size is shown for a subset of rows, as once, few, many or a class of expanded clone.

v_call: TRBV2; clone_size: -; d_call: -; j_call: TRBJ2-1; cdr3_nt: TGTGCCAGCCTTATAGAGGGCTACAATGAGCAGTTCTTC; cdr3_aa: CASLIEGYNEQFF
v_call: TRBV11-1; clone_size: -; d_call: -; j_call: TRBJ1-4; cdr3_nt: TGTGCCAGCAGCCCGACAGACAGTTGGAATGAAAAACTGTTTTTT; cdr3_aa: CASSPTDSWNEKLFF
v_call: TRBV5-6; clone_size: -; d_call: -; j_call: TRBJ1-1; cdr3_nt: TGTGCCAGCAGCCCTACAGGGCTGGGTACTGAAGCTTTCTTT; cdr3_aa: CASSPTGLGTEAFF
v_call: TRBV5-1; clone_size: -; d_call: -; j_call: TRBJ2-7; cdr3_nt: TGCGCCAGCAGCTTCGGACTGCAGGCCTACGAGCAGTACTTC; cdr3_aa: CASSFGLQAYEQYF
v_call: TRBV9; clone_size: -; d_call: TRBD2; j_call: TRBJ2-1; cdr3_nt: TGTGCCAGCAGCGGAGGACTAGCGGGGGGCTCCTACAATGAGCAGTTCTTC; cdr3_aa: CASSGGLAGGSYNEQFF
v_call: TRBV29-1; clone_size: -; d_call: TRBD2; j_call: TRBJ2-5; cdr3_nt: TGCAGCGCCAAATTTAGCGGGGGGGCCCAGTACTTC; cdr3_aa: CSAKFSGGAQYF
v_call: TRBV19; clone_size: -; d_call: TRBD1; j_call: TRBJ1-2; cdr3_nt: TGTGCCAGTAGTAAGCCGGGACAGGGTGTGAGATATGGCTACACCTTC; cdr3_aa: CASSKPGQGVRYGYTF
v_call: TRBV7-3; clone_size: -; d_call: -; j_call: TRBJ1-1; cdr3_nt: TGTGCCAGCAGCTTACTCCGCGCCACGAACACTGAAGCTTTCTTT; cdr3_aa: CASSLLRATNTEAFF
v_call: TRBV3-1/TRBV3-2; clone_size: few; d_call: -; j_call: TRBJ1-6; cdr3_nt: TGTGCCAGCAGCCCAGGGACTTTCGGTAACTCACCCCTCCACTTT; cdr3_aa: CASSPGTFGNSPLHF
v_call: TRBV19; clone_size: once; d_call: TRBD2; j_call: TRBJ2-1; cdr3_nt: TGTGCCAGTAGTCGCAGCGGGGGGCCCCACAATGAGCAGTTCTTC; cdr3_aa: CASSRSGGPHNEQFF
v_call: TRBV30; clone_size: -; d_call: -; j_call: TRBJ2-1; cdr3_nt: TGTGCCTGGAGTCGCGGGGATGAGCAGTTCTTC; cdr3_aa: CAWSRGDEQFF